This record concerns one T cell receptor (beta chain) sequence. Original processing methods: The assay estimated nucleated cells by amplifying reference gene primers. Data came from immunoSEQ multiplex PCR; TCRdb stores just in-frame clones and leaves some out. The V and J calls and the clone size are those of that table, but D and trimming were determined from the DNA. The sample shows under 35,000 clones, about 89% of them seen only once. This entry is derived from a study of blood T cell repertoires in COVID-19. Study background: Acute and convalescent COVID-19 specimens originated in the United States, Italy and Spain. T cells, B-cell-depleted T cells, or PBMCs supplied cDNA or gDNA.

The sample was peripheral blood. The TCR originated in a human donor in a cohort sampled during active COVID-19.

The CDR3 region is CASSLLIGRTYEQYF. CDR3 nucleotides: TGTGCCAGCAGCTTACTGATAGGGAGGACCTACGAGCAGTACTTC. The chain employs TRBV11-2 and TRBJ2-7, with TRBD2 as a possible D gene (6 bases). The CDR3 runs to 15 residues. Germline V gene lookup returns CDR1 SGHAT and CDR2 FQNNGV. V was clipped by 2 bases and J by 2 bases, with 13 bases between them.